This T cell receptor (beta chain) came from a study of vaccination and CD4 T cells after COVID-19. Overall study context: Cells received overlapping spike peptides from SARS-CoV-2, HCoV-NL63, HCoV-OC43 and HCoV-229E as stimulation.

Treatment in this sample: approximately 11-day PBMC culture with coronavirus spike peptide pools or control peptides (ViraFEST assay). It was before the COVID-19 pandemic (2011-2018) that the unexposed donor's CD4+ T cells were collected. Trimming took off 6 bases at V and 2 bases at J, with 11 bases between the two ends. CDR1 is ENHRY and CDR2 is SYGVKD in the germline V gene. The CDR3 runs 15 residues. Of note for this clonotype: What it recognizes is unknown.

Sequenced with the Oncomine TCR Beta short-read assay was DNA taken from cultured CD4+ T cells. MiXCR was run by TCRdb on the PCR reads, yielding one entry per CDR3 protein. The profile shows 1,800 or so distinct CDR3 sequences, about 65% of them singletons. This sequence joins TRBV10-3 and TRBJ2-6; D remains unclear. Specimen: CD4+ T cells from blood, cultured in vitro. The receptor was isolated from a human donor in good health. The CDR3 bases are TGTGCCATCAGCCCCGATCTGGCTGGGGCCAACGTCCTGACTTTC. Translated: CAISPDLAGANVLTF.